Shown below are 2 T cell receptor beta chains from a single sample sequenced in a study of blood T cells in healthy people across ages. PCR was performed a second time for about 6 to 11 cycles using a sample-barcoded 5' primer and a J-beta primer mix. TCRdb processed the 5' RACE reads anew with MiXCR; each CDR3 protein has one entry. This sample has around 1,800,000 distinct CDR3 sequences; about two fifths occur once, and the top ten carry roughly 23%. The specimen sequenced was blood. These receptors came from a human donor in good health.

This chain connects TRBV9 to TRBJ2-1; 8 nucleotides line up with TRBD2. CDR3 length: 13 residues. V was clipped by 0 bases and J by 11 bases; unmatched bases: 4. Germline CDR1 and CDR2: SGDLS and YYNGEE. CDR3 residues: CASSVGAGEKQFF. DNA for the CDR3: TGTGCCAGCAGCGTAGGAGCGGGGGAAAAGCAGTTCTTC.

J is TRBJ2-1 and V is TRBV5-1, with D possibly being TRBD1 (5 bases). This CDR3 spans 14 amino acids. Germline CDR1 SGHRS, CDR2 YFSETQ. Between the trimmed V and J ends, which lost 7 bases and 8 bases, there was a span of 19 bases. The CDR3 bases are TGCGCCAGCTTCCGTGTCTCAGGGTCGGATGAGCAGTTCTTC. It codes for CASFRVSGSDEQFF.